This TCR beta chain appears in the sequencing data of a study of breast tumors, draining lymph nodes, adjacent tissues. The sample holds many counts of this clonotype. What it recognizes is unknown. This CDR3 has 16 amino acids. Germline CDR1 SGHKS, CDR2 YYEKEE (reference sequence). The trim removed 4 bases at V and 5 bases at J, leaving 14 bases unmatched. TCRdb reanalysed the multiplex PCR reads using MiXCR and keeps one entry per CDR3 protein. The data show tens of thousands of distinct CDR3 sequences, 20% to 25% seen once. Study results and caveats: Tumors had less TCR diversity than lymph nodes, more than nontumor tissue.

This TCR was recovered from a female donor with breast cancer. Some clones in this sample may be carry-over from other donors' samples. The chain is built from TRBV5-5 and TRBJ2-5; 7 bases map to TRBD1. Sequencing was carried out using breast tumor tissue. The CDR3 loop is CASSQVEGAGWETQYF. CDR3 nucleotide sequence: TGTGCCAGCAGCCAAGTCGAGGGGGCAGGGTGGGAGACCCAGTACTTC.